The following is a T cell receptor (beta chain) sequence with its context. This entry is derived from a study of blood T cell repertoires in COVID-19. Across the whole study: The United States, Italy and Spain supplied acute and convalescent COVID-19 samples. The cDNA or gDNA used as material had been derived from T cells, B-cell-depleted T cells, or PBMCs.

This CDR3 is 13 amino acids long. The V gene lost 5 bases and the J gene lost 4 bases, with 11 bases spanning the gap. Per the germline V gene, CDR1 is SGHTA and CDR2 is FQGNSA. Under the authors' procedure: Estimates of nucleated cell counts were drawn from the amplification of reference gene primers. Data came from immunoSEQ multiplex PCR; TCRdb stores just in-frame clones and leaves some out. That table is the source of V, J and clone size, and D and trimming were worked out from the DNA. The sample includes some 250,000 clones, 70% to 85% of them seen just once. The chain recombines TRBV7-2 with TRBJ1-1; D might be TRBD1 (5 bases). The sequence came from a woman of 80 years or more with acute or convalescent COVID-19. Sequenced input: peripheral blood. CDR3 bases: TGTGCCAGCAGCGTACAGGTGGCCACTGAAGCTTTCTTT. Its translation: CASSVQVATEAFF.